Given below is one T cell receptor (beta chain) in context. No cognate antigen has been identified for it. Reading from cysteine to phenylalanine, the CDR3 counts 15 amino acids. The protein alone is recorded here. This sample was sequenced with a NextSeq 550. The Human TCR Profiling Kit (MiLaboratory) was used to make UMI-labeled 5' RACE TRB cDNA libraries. cDNA synthesis used the entire amount of extracted RNA, and PCR amplification then used the entire amount of cDNA produced. Libraries were prepared in parallel with an identical number of PCR cycles. Regarding the original processing steps: With a minimum of two reads required per UMI, MIGEC and MiXCR pulled out about 52,000 +/- 9,100 unique UMI-labeled TRB cDNA molecules from each library. Each library averaged about 40,000 +/- 10,000 functional in-frame TRB CDR3 nucleotide clonotypes without stop codons. After downsampling to 5000 UMI-labeled TRB molecules per sample, diversity metrics such as normalized Shannon-Wiener and Chao1 were calculated in VDJtools. For the central five CDR3 residues, VDJtools calculated physicochemical properties weighted by clonotype size, namely interaction energy, strength, volume and Kidera factor 4. TCRdb reprocessed the sequencing reads and holds a single record per CDR3 protein sequence, with no DNA. The V and J calls were not made by the authors but by TCRdb's processing. The sample's records list under 85,000 distinct CDR3 sequences. The biggest ten clones account for nearly 1.5% of the sample.

The data belong to a study of CXCR3-negative and CXCR3-positive naive CD8 T cells (dated by TCRdb to the late 2010s). About the study as a whole: Around 140 million TRB reads were obtained in total, roughly 1.5 +/- 0.3 million reads per library. Diversity and physicochemical repertoire analyses were performed on around twelve donors pooled from two independent experiments. The TRBV-TRBJ cluster analysis covered naive subsets from several donors and memory cells from 3 donors.

The study at large found these results: Freshly isolated PBMCs were used for most assays because CXCR3 expression partially decreased after cryopreservation. TRB CDR3s from CXCR3-positive naive cells showed higher hydrophobicity (lower Kidera factor 4), lower energy, and higher strength and volume indices than CXCR3-negative naive cells. Because surface CD5, which is linked to self-reactivity in mice, was comparable between the naive subsets, TCR interaction strength was also inferred from TRB CDR3 physicochemical properties. Both naive subsets had comparably high repertoire diversity, while memory CD8+ T cells had much lower repertoire diversity. TRBV-TRBJ usage was similar between naive CXCR3-negative and CXCR3-positive cells from the same donor, while memory cells showed distinct patterns.

Each CD8+ T cell subset was flow-sorted in triplicate, with some 300,000 cells per subset placed directly into RLT lysis buffer. Naive CD8+ T cells were defined stringently as CD45RO-CCR7+CD27+CD95- to exclude memory contaminants. Peripheral blood mononuclear cells were isolated from buffy coats by standard density gradient centrifugation. Naive CXCR3-negative and CXCR3-positive CD8+ T cells were flow-sorted on a FACSAria III. Total RNA was extracted from sorted cells with an RNeasy Mini Kit. The chain was built from TRBV21-1 and TRBJ2-7; without DNA, the TCRdb call of TRBD1 cannot be checked. TRBV21-1 corresponds to a pseudogene. The sequencing sample was made of naive CXCR3- CD8+ T cells from blood. This specimen's cell subset or site label, interpreted: CD45RO-CCR7+CD27+CD95- naive CD8+ T cells lacking CXCR3 (TNR3-). The receptor was derived from a human donor in good health. Some clones in this sample may be carry-over from other donors' samples. The CDR3 region reads CASSRGTRRVYEQYF.